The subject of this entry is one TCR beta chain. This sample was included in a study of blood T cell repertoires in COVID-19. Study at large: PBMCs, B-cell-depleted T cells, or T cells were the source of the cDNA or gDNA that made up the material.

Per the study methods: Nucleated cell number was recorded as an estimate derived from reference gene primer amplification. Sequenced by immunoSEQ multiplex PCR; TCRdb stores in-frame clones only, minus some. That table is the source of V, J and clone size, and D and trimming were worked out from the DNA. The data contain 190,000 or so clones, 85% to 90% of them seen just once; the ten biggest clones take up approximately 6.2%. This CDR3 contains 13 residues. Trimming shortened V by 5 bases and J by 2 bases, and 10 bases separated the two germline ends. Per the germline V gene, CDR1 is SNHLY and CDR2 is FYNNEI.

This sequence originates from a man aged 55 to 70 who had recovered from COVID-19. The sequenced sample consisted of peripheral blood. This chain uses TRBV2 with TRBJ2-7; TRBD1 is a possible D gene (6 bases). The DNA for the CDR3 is TGTGCCAGCAGTTTCACAGGGACCTACGAGCAGTACTTC. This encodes CASSFTGTYEQYF.